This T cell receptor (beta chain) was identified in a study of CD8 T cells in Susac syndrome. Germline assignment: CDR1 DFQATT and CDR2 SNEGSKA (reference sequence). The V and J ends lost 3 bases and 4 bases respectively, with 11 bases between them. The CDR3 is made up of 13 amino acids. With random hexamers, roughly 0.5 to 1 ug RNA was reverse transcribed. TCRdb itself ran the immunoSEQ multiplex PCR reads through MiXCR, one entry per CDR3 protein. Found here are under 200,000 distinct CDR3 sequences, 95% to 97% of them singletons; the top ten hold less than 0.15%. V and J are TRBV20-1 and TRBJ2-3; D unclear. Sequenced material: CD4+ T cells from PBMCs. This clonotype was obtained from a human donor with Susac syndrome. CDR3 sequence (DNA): TGCAGTGCTAGTGTAATGTTGGCAGATACGCAGTATTTT. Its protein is CSASVMLADTQYF.